This passage covers 18 T cell receptor beta chains from one sample sequenced in a study of blood T cell repertoires in COVID-19. Using immunoSEQ multiplex PCR, the repertoire was profiled, and TCRdb retains in-frame clones only, with some absent. The repertoire holds a few hundred thousand clones, with about 89% as singletons. Material for sequencing was peripheral blood. All receptors come from a woman aged 50 to 65 with acute or convalescent COVID-19.

The V call is TRBV7-2, the J call TRBJ2-1, with 9 bases identical to TRBD2. Looked up from germline, CDR1 is SGHTA and CDR2 is FQGNSA. The CDR3 is 15 amino acids. Trimming took 1 base from V and 9 from J; bases not matched to a gene: 7. CDR3 DNA: TGTGCCAGCAGCTTAGGGGCGGGAGGGTACCGTGAGCAGTTCTTC. This codes for CASSLGAGGYREQFF.

The CDR3 DNA sequence: TGTGCCAGCTCTCGCCAGGGACTAGCGGGATCATACAATGAGCAGTTCTTC. Amino acid sequence: CASSRQGLAGSYNEQFF. The chain couples TRBV27 to TRBJ2-1, with 13 bases that match TRBD2. V was clipped by 8 bases and J by 4 bases; unmatched bases: 11. The length of the CDR3 is 17 residues. Germline loops: CDR1 MNHEY, CDR2 SMNVEV (reference sequence).

This chain uses TRBV10-3 with TRBJ2-4; the match to TRBD2 covers 7 bases. The CDR3 runs 15 residues. Per germline, CDR1 ENHRY and CDR2 SYGVKD. Trimming cost V 2 bases and J 10 bases; bases outside gene matches: 11. The CDR3 spells CAISEPPGLTIIQYF. CDR3 sequence (DNA): TGTGCCATCAGTGAGCCTCCGGGACTAACAATAATTCAGTACTTC.

J is TRBJ2-5 and V is TRBV9, with TRBD1 identical over 9 bases. The CDR3 covers 15 residues. V trimming: 4 bases; J trimming: 5 bases; junction bases outside the gene matches: 9. CDR1 and CDR2 (germline): SGDLS, YYNGEE. CDR3 DNA sequence: TGTGCCAGCAGCACTAGACAGGGGGGATGGGAGACCCAGTACTTC. It yields the protein CASSTRQGGWETQYF.

The V gene is TRBV4-1, the J gene TRBJ2-7, with D unclear. The CDR3 runs to 12 residues. Germline CDR1 and CDR2: MGHRA and YSYEKL. Trimming removed 1 base from V and 3 bases from J, with 4 bases in between. The CDR3 sequence is CASSQANYEQYF. DNA for the CDR3: TGCGCCAGCAGCCAAGCTAACTACGAGCAGTACTTC.

V and J are TRBV24-1 and TRBJ1-2; D remains unclear. CDR1 is KGHDR and CDR2 is SFDVKD in the germline V gene. The CDR3 sequence is 14 residues long. V gave up 2 bases and J gave up 3 bases, with 9 bases separating them. Here the CDR3 DNA reads TGTGCCACCAGTGATTACAAACGGGACTATGGCTACACCTTC. It encodes CATSDYKRDYGYTF.

The chain recombines TRBV2 with TRBJ2-7, with unresolved D. Germline-derived CDR1 and CDR2 are SNHLY and FYNNEI. The CDR3 consists of 12 residues. Trimming left V 2 bases short and J 4 bases short, with 6 bases between. The CDR3 bases are TGTGCCAGCAGTGAAATAGAATACGAGCAGTACTTC. Translated, it gives CASSEIEYEQYF.

This clone was seen a handful of times. The rearrangement joins TRBV25-1 to TRBJ2-1; the match to TRBD2 covers 8 bases. The germline V gene encodes CDR1 MGHDK and CDR2 SYGVNS. The CDR3 spans 12 residues. J lost 12 bases, V lost 4 bases, and 5 bases had no gene match. The CDR3 DNA follows: TGTGCCAGCAGTGGGGGACTAGGCCTGCAGTTCTTC. Protein product: CASSGGLGLQFF.

The chain joins TRBV30 to TRBJ1-4; 8 nucleotides line up with TRBD1. The ends lost 8 bases at V and 7 bases at J; junction bases unmatched: 15. The germline gives CDR1 GTSNPN, CDR2 SVGIG (reference sequence). The CDR3 extends over 15 amino acids. The CDR3 region has the DNA TGTGCCGCACAGGGGGGGACCCAGAGGAGTGAAAAACTGTTTTTT. Translation: CAAQGGTQRSEKLFF.

V gene TRBV19 combines with J gene TRBJ1-5; 7 bases map to TRBD1. The length of the CDR3 is 17 residues. Germline trimming cut 5 bases from V and 5 bases from J; bases unmatched to any gene: 15. Germline CDR1 reads LNHDA; CDR2 reads SQIVND (reference sequence). The CDR3 coding sequence is TGTGCCAGTAGTCTGTTGGGCCTAGGACAGGCGGATCAGCCCCAGCATTTT. Its translation is CASSLLGLGQADQPQHF.

J is TRBJ1-6 and V is TRBV5-1; no clear D. Germline lookup yields CDR1 SGHRS and CDR2 YFSETQ. The CDR3 spans 14 residues. With 0 bases removed from V and 14 bases from J, the gap between germline ends came to 15 bases. Here the CDR3 DNA reads TGCGCCAGCAGCTTGGAAGGGTCCCGGGGATCCCTCCACTTT. This codes for CASSLEGSRGSLHF.

The gene calls are TRBV6-6 and TRBJ2-5; D is ambiguous. Germline loops: CDR1 MNHNY, CDR2 SVGAGI (reference sequence). The CDR3 contains 11 residues. V was cut by 2 bases and J by 9 bases, with 7 bases left in between. DNA for the CDR3: TGTGCCAGCAGTTACGCGGTGGCCCAGTACTTC. Translated: CASSYAVAQYF.

This clone showed up just once. V is TRBV27 and J is TRBJ2-6, with TRBD1 identical over 9 bases. V shed 9 bases, J shed 0 bases, and the junction held 6 bases outside the gene matches. This CDR3 has 16 amino acids. Germline loops: CDR1 MNHEY, CDR2 SMNVEV (reference sequence). The CDR3 loop reads CASHRGPGSGANVLTF. The CDR3 region has the DNA TGTGCCAGTCACAGGGGGCCCGGCTCTGGGGCCAACGTCCTGACTTTC.

The V gene is TRBV4-1, the J gene TRBJ1-1, with 8 nucleotides matching TRBD1. Germline CDR1 is MGHRA and CDR2 is YSYEKL. The CDR3 is 13 residues long. The V segment lost 0 bases and the J segment 8 bases; nucleotides outside the gene matches: 2. The CDR3 loop reads CASSQDGDREAFF. The DNA of the CDR3 is TGCGCCAGCAGCCAAGATGGGGACAGGGAAGCTTTCTTT.

This clone showed up just a few times. V gene TRBV27 combines with J gene TRBJ2-3; TRBD2 agrees at 12 bases. Germline V gene lookup returns CDR1 MNHEY and CDR2 SMNVEV (reference sequence). The length of the CDR3 is 13 residues. V dropped 10 bases and J dropped 9; count of bases not matched to a gene: 8. The CDR3 region has the DNA TGTGCCACCAAGACTAGCGGGAGCTTCACGCAGTATTTT. Translating it yields CATKTSGSFTQYF.

This clone has a handful of counts. The chain joins TRBV2 to TRBJ2-7; D is unclear. V gave up 2 bases and J gave up 5 bases, with 13 bases separating them. This CDR3 region has 14 residues. Germline V gene lookup returns CDR1 SNHLY and CDR2 FYNNEI. CDR3 DNA sequence: TGTGCCAGCAGTGAAAAATGGGCAGGCCACGAGCAGTACTTC. As protein: CASSEKWAGHEQYF.

The chain has TRBV5-1 and TRBJ2-3, with a tentative D call TRBD2 (5 bases). Germline CDR1 SGHRS, CDR2 YFSETQ. This CDR3 region has 14 residues. The V end was cut by 3 bases, the J end by 8 bases, with 16 bases between. The CDR3 spells CASSSWGADVTQYF. The CDR3, as DNA: TGCGCCAGCAGCTCTTGGGGAGCGGATGTTACGCAGTATTTT. Full variable domain (outside the CDR3, taken from reference TRBV5-1 and TRBJ2-3): KAGVTQTPRYLIKTRGQQVTLSCSPISGHRSVSWYQQTPGQGLQFLFEYFSETQRNKGNFPGRFSGRQFSNSRSEMNVSTLELGDSALYLCASSSWGADVTQYFGPGTRLTVL.

This chain joins TRBV7-2 and TRBJ1-1, with TRBD1 as a possible D gene (5 bases). Germline loops: CDR1 SGHTA, CDR2 FQGNSA. This CDR3 has 13 amino acids. V lost 2 bases and J lost 4, with 8 bases in between. This CDR3 is CASSLRQFTEAFF. In DNA, the CDR3 is TGTGCCAGCAGCTTAAGACAGTTCACTGAAGCTTTCTTT.